A single sample is the source of the 15 T cell receptor beta chains below, sequenced in a study of cytomegalovirus exposure and HLA in healthy donors. This PCR relied on a set of 60 Vbeta primers and 13 Jbeta primers. Profiled with immunoSEQ multiplex PCR; TCRdb holds only in-frame clones, not every one. The sample lists hundreds of thousands of clones; more than 65% were seen once. The material sequenced was PBMCs. Every receptor here comes from a man aged 18 to 30 in good health and CMV-seronegative.

On this clone itself: Other DNA sequences in the same sample also yield this CDR3. CDR3 in amino acids: CAWNTLKYGYTF. DNA for the CDR3: TGTGCCTGGAATACACTAAAATATGGCTACACCTTC. This chain connects TRBV30 to TRBJ1-2; no firm D call. The V gene lost 4 bases and the J gene lost 5 bases, with 11 bases spanning the gap. The V gene's germline CDR1 is GTSNPN and CDR2 SVGIG (reference sequence). CDR3 length equals 12 residues.

The V gene is TRBV7-2, the J gene TRBJ2-5, with D perhaps TRBD1 (5 bases). CDR3 size: 14 residues. Per germline, CDR1 SGHTA and CDR2 FQGNSA. The germline V and J ends were trimmed by 5 bases and 5 bases, with 15 bases remaining between them. The CDR3, as DNA: TGTGCCAGCAGCACAAGGGGTTCGGGTGAGACCCAGTACTTC. This codes for CASSTRGSGETQYF.

V is TRBV5-1 and J is TRBJ2-2; D might be TRBD2 (6 bases). Germline loops: CDR1 SGHRS, CDR2 YFSETQ. Trimming removed 4 bases from V and 8 bases from J, with 15 bases in between. The CDR3 runs 14 residues. The CDR3 sequence: CASSLGLQLGELFF. DNA for the CDR3: TGCGCCAGCAGCCTGGGACTCCAGTTGGGGGAGCTGTTTTTT. Combining the CDR3 with reference TRBV5-1 and TRBJ2-2 gives the whole variable domain KAGVTQTPRYLIKTRGQQVTLSCSPISGHRSVSWYQQTPGQGLQFLFEYFSETQRNKGNFPGRFSGRQFSNSRSEMNVSTLELGDSALYLCASSLGLQLGELFFGEGSRLTVL.

The rearrangement links TRBV15 to TRBJ2-7; 7 bases fit TRBD1. The germline V gene has CDR1 LNHNV and CDR2 YYDKDF (reference sequence). Trimming removed 0 bases from V and 1 base from J; junction bases left unmatched: 6. This CDR3 is 16 amino acids long. CDR3: CATSRDSGTASYEQYF. The CDR3 bases are TGTGCCACCAGCAGAGATTCCGGGACAGCATCCTACGAGCAGTACTTC.

The chain uses TRBV5-6 and TRBJ2-7, with D unclear. The CDR3 is 14 amino acids. From germline, CDR1 is SGHDT and CDR2 YYEEEE. V lost 0 bases and J 2 bases, leaving 9 bases between the germline ends. CDR3 nucleotide sequence: TGTGCCAGCAGCTTGGTGGTCACTACCTACGAGCAGTACTTC. Its translation: CASSLVVTTYEQYF.

CDR3 residues: CASSSGRGGRKETQYF. The CDR3 DNA reads as TGCGCCAGCAGCTCCGGCCGGGGGGGGAGGAAAGAGACCCAGTACTTC. The V gene is TRBV5-1, the J gene TRBJ2-5, with TRBD2 matching over 8 bases. Germline CDR1 SGHRS, CDR2 YFSETQ. CDR3 length: 16 amino acids. Germline trimming cut 3 bases from V and 3 bases from J; bases unmatched to any gene: 10.

V is TRBV7-9 and J is TRBJ1-1; maybe TRBD1 (5 bases). The CDR3 covers 15 residues. V lost 6 bases, J lost 0 bases, and 14 bases lay in between. CDR1 is SEHNR and CDR2 is FQNEAQ in the germline V gene (reference sequence). The CDR3 spells CASRSRDFMNTEAFF. CDR3 in DNA: TGTGCCAGCAGAAGTAGGGACTTCATGAACACTGAAGCTTTCTTT.

The rearrangement joins TRBV27 to TRBJ1-3; no definite D call. Trimming took 5 bases from V and 0 from J, leaving 11 bases between them. The V gene's germline CDR1 is MNHEY and CDR2 SMNVEV (reference sequence). CDR3 length equals 15 residues. The CDR3 sequence: CASSPGTRSGNTIYF. The CDR3 bases are TGTGCCAGCAGTCCAGGAACCCGCTCTGGAAACACCATATATTTT.

This rearrangement joins TRBV15 to TRBJ2-1, with TRBD1 matching over 10 bases. Germline assignment: CDR1 LNHNV and CDR2 YYDKDF (reference sequence). The CDR3 is 16 amino acids. Germline trimming cut 2 bases from V and 9 bases from J; bases unmatched to any gene: 10. Here the CDR3 DNA reads TGTGCCACCAGCAGAAGACAGGGGGCTGGGGGGGGTGAGCAGTTCTTC. Translating it yields CATSRRQGAGGGEQFF.

The chain combines TRBV7-9 with TRBJ1-5; D is uncertain. Germline V CDR1 and CDR2: SEHNR, FQNEAQ (reference sequence). The V end was cut by 5 bases, the J end by 11 bases, with 16 bases between. The CDR3 has 13 amino acids. The CDR3 protein is CASSPGYLGAQHF. CDR3 nucleotide sequence: TGTGCCAGCAGCCCGGGGTATTTAGGAGCCCAGCATTTT.

This chain links TRBV7-9 with TRBJ2-1, with 13 positions matching TRBD2. Germline V gene sequence: CDR1 SEHNR, CDR2 FQNEAQ (reference sequence). The trim removed 4 bases at V and 4 bases at J, leaving 4 bases unmatched. The CDR3 has 16 residues. CDR3 DNA: TGTGCCAGCAGCTCCACGACTAGCGGGAGGTACAATGAGCAGTTCTTC. It translates to CASSSTTSGRYNEQFF.

The V call is TRBV19, the J call TRBJ1-2; 7 bases align to TRBD1. J was trimmed by 4 bases and V by 3 bases; bases with no gene match: 5. Germline CDR1 reads LNHDA; CDR2 reads SQIVND (reference sequence). The CDR3 contains 14 residues. The DNA of the CDR3 is TGTGCCAGTAGTATCGACAGGGCTACCTATGGCTACACCTTC. Its protein product is CASSIDRATYGYTF. The full variable domain, with the rest looked up from reference TRBV19 and TRBJ1-2, is DGGITQSPKYLFRKEGQNVTLSCEQNLNHDAMYWYRQDPGQGLRLIYYSQIVNDFQKGDIAEGYSVSREKKESFPLTVTSAQKNPTAFYLCASSIDRATYGYTFGSGTRLTVV.

The chain has TRBV14 and TRBJ2-7; the D gene is possibly TRBD1 (6 bases). The V end lost 4 bases, the J end lost 3 bases, and 19 bases lay between the germline ends. The CDR3 consists of 16 residues. Germline CDR1 is SGHDN and CDR2 is FVKESK. The CDR3 DNA reads as TGTGCCAGCAGCCCGCACCTGGGGCAGGGGAGCTACGAGCAGTACTTC. Translated: CASSPHLGQGSYEQYF. The variable domain in full, with the rest retrieved from reference TRBV14 and TRBJ2-7, is EAGVTQFPSHSVIEKGQTVTLRCDPISGHDNLYWYRRVMGKEIKFLLHFVKESKQDESGMPNNRFLAERTGGTYSTLKVQPAELEDSGVYFCASSPHLGQGSYEQYFGPGTRLTVT.

The chain combines TRBV6-6 with TRBJ2-3, with TRBD2 identical over 14 bases. This CDR3 is 16 amino acids long. The germline gives CDR1 MNHNY, CDR2 SVGAGI (reference sequence). V shed 2 bases, J shed 8 bases, and the junction held 6 bases outside the gene matches. CDR3 sequence reads: CASSYGTSGSGGTQYF. For the CDR3, the DNA is TGTGCCAGCAGTTACGGGACTAGCGGGAGTGGTGGTACGCAGTATTTT.

This clone was detected only a few times. The rearrangement links TRBV7-2 to TRBJ2-1, with D perhaps matching TRBD1 (5 bases). The CDR3 has 18 residues. Germline V gene lookup returns CDR1 SGHTA and CDR2 FQGNSA. V was trimmed by 3 bases and J by 7 bases, leaving 25 bases between them. CDR3 amino acids: CASSLTAAGHPFENEQFF. CDR3 in DNA: TGTGCCAGCAGCTTGACTGCGGCCGGACACCCCTTTGAAAATGAGCAGTTCTTC.